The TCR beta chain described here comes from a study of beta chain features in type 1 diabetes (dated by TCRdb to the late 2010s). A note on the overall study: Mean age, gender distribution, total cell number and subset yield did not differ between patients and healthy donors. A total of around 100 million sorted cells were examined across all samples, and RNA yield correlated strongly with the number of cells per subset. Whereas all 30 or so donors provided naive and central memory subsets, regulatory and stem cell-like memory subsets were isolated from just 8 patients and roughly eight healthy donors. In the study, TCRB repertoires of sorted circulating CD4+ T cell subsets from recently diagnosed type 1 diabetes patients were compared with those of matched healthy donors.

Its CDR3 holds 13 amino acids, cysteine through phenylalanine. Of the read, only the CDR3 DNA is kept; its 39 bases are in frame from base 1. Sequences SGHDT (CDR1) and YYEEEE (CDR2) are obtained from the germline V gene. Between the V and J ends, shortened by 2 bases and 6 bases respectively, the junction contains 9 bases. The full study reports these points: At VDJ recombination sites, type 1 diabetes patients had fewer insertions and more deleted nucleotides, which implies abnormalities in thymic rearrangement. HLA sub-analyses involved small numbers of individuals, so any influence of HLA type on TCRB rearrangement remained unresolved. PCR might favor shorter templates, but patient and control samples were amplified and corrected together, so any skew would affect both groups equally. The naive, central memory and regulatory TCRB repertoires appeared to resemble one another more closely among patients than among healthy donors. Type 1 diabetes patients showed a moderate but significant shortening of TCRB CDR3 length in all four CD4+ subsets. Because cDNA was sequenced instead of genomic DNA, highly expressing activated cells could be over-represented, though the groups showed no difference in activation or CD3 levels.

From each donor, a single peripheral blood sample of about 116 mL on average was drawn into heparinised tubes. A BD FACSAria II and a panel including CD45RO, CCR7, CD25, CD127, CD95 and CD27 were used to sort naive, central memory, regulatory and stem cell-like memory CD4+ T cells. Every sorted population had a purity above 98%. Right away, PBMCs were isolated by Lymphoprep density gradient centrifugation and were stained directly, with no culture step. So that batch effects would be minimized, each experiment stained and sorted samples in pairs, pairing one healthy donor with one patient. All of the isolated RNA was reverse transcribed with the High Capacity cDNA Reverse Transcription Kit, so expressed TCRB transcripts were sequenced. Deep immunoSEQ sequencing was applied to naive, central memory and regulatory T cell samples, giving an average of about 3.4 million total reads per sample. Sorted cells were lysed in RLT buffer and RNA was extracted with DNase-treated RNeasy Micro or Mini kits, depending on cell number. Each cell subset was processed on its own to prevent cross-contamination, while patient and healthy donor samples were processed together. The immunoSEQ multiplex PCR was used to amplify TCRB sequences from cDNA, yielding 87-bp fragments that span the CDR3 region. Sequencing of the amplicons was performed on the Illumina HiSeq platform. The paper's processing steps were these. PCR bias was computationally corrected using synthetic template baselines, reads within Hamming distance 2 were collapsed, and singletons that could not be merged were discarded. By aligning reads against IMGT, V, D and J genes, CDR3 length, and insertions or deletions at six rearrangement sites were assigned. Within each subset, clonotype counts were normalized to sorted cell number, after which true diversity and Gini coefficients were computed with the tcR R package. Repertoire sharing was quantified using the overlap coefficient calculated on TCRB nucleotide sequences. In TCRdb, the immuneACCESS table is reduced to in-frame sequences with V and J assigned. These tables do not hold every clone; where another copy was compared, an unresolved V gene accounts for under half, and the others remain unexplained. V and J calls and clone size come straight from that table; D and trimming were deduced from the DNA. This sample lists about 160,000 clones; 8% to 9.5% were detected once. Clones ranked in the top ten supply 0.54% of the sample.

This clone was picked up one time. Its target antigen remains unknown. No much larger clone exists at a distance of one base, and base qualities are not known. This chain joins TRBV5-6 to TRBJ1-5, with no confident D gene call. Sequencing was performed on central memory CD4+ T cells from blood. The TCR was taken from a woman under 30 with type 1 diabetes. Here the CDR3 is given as CASSFVGGQPQHF. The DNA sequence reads TGTGCCAGCAGCTTCGTGGGAGGTCAGCCCCAGCATTTT.